The clone carrying this TCR beta chain occurred many times. The time point: newly diagnosed GD, antithyroid drugs for less than 3 months. Making the TCR library involved RNA that had been extracted from PBMCs. Relying on iRepertoire HTBI primers and Arm-PCR of CDR3 regions, the team built TCR beta libraries. TCRdb re-called the multiplex PCR reads through MiXCR, storing one row per CDR3 protein. The sample includes hundreds of thousands of distinct CDR3 sequences, roughly 12% seen only once; the top ten take 10%. This sample was included in a study of regulatory T cells in long-lasting Graves disease. This CDR3 region has 15 residues. Looked up from germline, CDR1 is SGHTA and CDR2 is FQGNSA. J was trimmed by 5 bases and V by 4 bases; bases with no gene match: 5. The data were also submitted as part of a second study, on T cells in Graves' hyperthyroidism and ophthalmopathy. Per that paper: Model-based prediction identified ophthalmopathy a median roughly six months prior to its onset.

The sequence was obtained from a man in his thirties or forties with Graves disease. The chain carries TRBV7-2 and TRBJ2-1; 10 nucleotides align to TRBD2. Sequenced here: peripheral blood mononuclear cells (PBMCs), sampled at new diagnosis, from a patient treated with antithyroid drugs. The CDR3 here is CASSYRTSGDNEQFF. The CDR3 DNA reads TGTGCCAGCAGCTACCGGACTAGCGGAGACAATGAGCAGTTCTTC.